These 25 T cell receptor beta chains were all obtained from the same sample, sequenced in a study of blood T cell repertoires in COVID-19. The protocol was immunoSEQ multiplex PCR, while the TCRdb copy is restricted to in-frame clones and leaves out a portion. The sample holds approximately 110,000 clones, 70% to 85% seen once. The sample consisted of peripheral blood. The receptor set was obtained from a woman aged 80 or over with active or convalescent COVID-19.

The rearrangement links TRBV5-1 to TRBJ2-2, with 12 bases matching TRBD2. J gave up 2 bases and V 4 bases, and 9 bases lay outside the gene matches. This CDR3 is built from 18 residues. Germline loops: CDR1 SGHRS, CDR2 YFSETQ. The DNA of the CDR3 is TGCGCCAGCAGCCCTCGACTAGCGGGAGTTTCTAACACCGGGGAGCTGTTTTTT. Translation gives CASSPRLAGVSNTGELFF.

This clone was counted only a few times. V and J are TRBV11-2 and TRBJ2-7; 10 nucleotides align to TRBD1. The ends lost 3 bases at V and 0 bases at J; junction bases unmatched: 5. CDR1 and CDR2 from the germline V gene are SGHAT and FQNNGV. The CDR3 totals 16 residues. CDR3 loop: CASSLEGTGASYEQYF. The CDR3 nucleotides read TGTGCCAGCAGCTTGGAAGGGACAGGGGCCTCCTACGAGCAGTACTTC.

The V gene is TRBV6-5, the J gene TRBJ2-2; 8 bases agree with TRBD2. Germline CDR1 and CDR2: MNHEY and SVGAGI. The CDR3 has 16 residues. The ends lost 0 bases at V and 6 bases at J; junction bases unmatched: 6. The CDR3 reads CASSYSFSGTSGELFF. The CDR3 DNA follows: TGTGCCAGCAGTTACTCGTTTAGCGGGACGTCCGGGGAGCTGTTTTTT.

The rearrangement joins TRBV2 to TRBJ1-5, with 7 bases fitting TRBD1. CDR3 length: 14 residues. CDR1 and CDR2 (germline): SNHLY, FYNNEI. V trimming: 6 bases; J trimming: 3 bases; junction bases outside the gene matches: 5. The CDR3 sequence is CASRDDRVNQPQHF. CDR3 sequence (DNA): TGTGCCAGCAGAGACGACAGGGTCAATCAGCCCCAGCATTTT.

The V gene is TRBV19, the J gene TRBJ2-2; 11 bases are a match to TRBD2. The length of the CDR3 is 15 residues. Germline V gives CDR1 LNHDA, CDR2 SQIVND (reference sequence). Trimming cost V 7 bases and J 3 bases; bases outside gene matches: 4. In nucleotides, the CDR3 is TGTGCCAGTACCGAGGGACTAGCGGACACCGGGGAGCTGTTTTTT. This sequence encodes CASTEGLADTGELFF.

The chain uses TRBV11-3 and TRBJ2-1; D gene uncertain. CDR3 length: 15 residues. Germline lookup yields CDR1 SGHNT and CDR2 YENEEA. V lost 6 bases, J lost 2 bases, and 14 bases lay in between. The chain's CDR3 is CASRYRHPTYNEQFF. The DNA for the CDR3 is TGTGCCAGCAGGTACCGACACCCCACCTACAATGAGCAGTTCTTC. The entire variable domain, with the rest obtained from reference TRBV11-3 and TRBJ2-1, is as follows: EAGVVQSPRYKIIEKKQPVAFWCNPISGHNTLYWYLQNLGQGPELLIRYENEEAVDDSQLPKDRFSAERLKGVDSTLKIQPAELGDSAVYLCASRYRHPTYNEQFFGPGTRLTVL.

This chain connects TRBV3-1 (or the pseudogene TRBV3-2) to TRBJ2-1; 8 nucleotides match TRBD2. The CDR3 contains 15 residues. Germline V gene data show CDR1 as LGHDT and CDR2 as YNNKEL (reference sequence). Trimming removed 4 bases from V and 2 bases from J; junction bases left unmatched: 4. DNA for the CDR3: TGTGCCAGCAGCCCCACTAGCGGACCCTACAATGAGCAGTTCTTC. Amino acid sequence: CASSPTSGPYNEQFF.

This chain joins TRBV4-1 and TRBJ1-2, with 8 bases identical to TRBD1. The CDR3 is 13 residues long. CDR1 and CDR2 (germline): MGHRA, YSYEKL. The V segment lost 7 bases and the J segment 6 bases; nucleotides outside the gene matches: 7. CDR3 nucleotides: TGCGCCAGCACTGAAGGACAGGGTGATGGCTACACCTTC. As protein: CASTEGQGDGYTF.

Remarks on this clone: A read error may produce the germline difference seen at one junction end. The V gene is TRBV15, the J gene TRBJ2-7; D is undetermined. The germline CDR1 and CDR2 sequences are LNHNV and YYDKDF (reference sequence). The CDR3 length is 13 residues. CDR3 sequence: CATSRDTRYAQYF. The CDR3 nucleotides are TGTGCCACCAGCAGAGATACCCGCTACGCGCAGTACTTC. The whole variable domain, filled in from reference TRBV15 and TRBJ2-7, reads DAMVIQNPRYQVTQFGKPVTLSCSQTLNHNVMYWYQQKSSQAPKLLFHYYDKDFNNEADTPDNFQSRRPNTSFCFLDIRSPGLGDTAMYLCATSRDTRYAQYFGPGTRLTVT.

The chain has TRBV5-4 and TRBJ2-3; D unresolved. Per germline, CDR1 SGHNT and CDR2 YYREEE (reference sequence). The CDR3 runs to 14 residues. Trimming removed 0 bases at V and 3 bases at J, with 8 bases between. CDR3 residues: CASSLGRLTDTQYF. The CDR3 coding sequence is TGTGCCAGCAGCTTGGGAAGACTGACAGATACGCAGTATTTT.

The chain is built from TRBV7-2 and TRBJ2-7; D is possibly TRBD1 (6 bases). Looked up from germline, CDR1 is SGHTA and CDR2 is FQGNSA. The CDR3 has 14 residues. V gave up 5 bases and J gave up 0 bases, with 11 bases separating them. CDR3 nucleotides: TGTGCCAGCAGCCCACAGGGTCCCTCCTACGAGCAGTACTTC. Translating it yields CASSPQGPSYEQYF.

The V call is TRBV6-5, the J call TRBJ2-1, with TRBD2 identical over 7 bases. Germline-derived CDR1 and CDR2 are MNHEY and SVGAGI. V was clipped by 6 bases and J by 8 bases; unmatched bases: 7. The CDR3 totals 13 residues. The CDR3 is CASSRTRVDEQFF. For the CDR3, the DNA is TGTGCCAGCAGCAGGACTAGGGTCGATGAGCAGTTCTTC.

This rearrangement joins TRBV28 to TRBJ1-5, with a tentative D call TRBD1 (5 bases). This CDR3 spans 15 amino acids. V lost 5 bases, J lost 4 bases, and 15 bases lay in between. CDR1 is MDHEN, CDR2 SYDVKM, per germline. The DNA of the CDR3 is TGTGCCAGCAGTCATGAGCAGGGCGAAAATCAGCCCCAGCATTTT. This codes for CASSHEQGENQPQHF.

The chain recombines TRBV25-1 with TRBJ1-2, with 8 bases that match TRBD1. Germline V gives CDR1 MGHDK, CDR2 SYGVNS. V lost 2 bases and J lost 4; bases outside the gene matches: 9. The CDR3 length is 16 residues. The CDR3 region is CASSEPPGQGGYGYTF. CDR3 coding DNA: TGTGCCAGCAGTGAACCCCCCGGACAGGGCGGCTATGGCTACACCTTC.

This clone was seen only a few times. The chain recombines TRBV15 with TRBJ1-1; 8 bases agree with TRBD1. The length of the CDR3 is 19 residues. V dropped 2 bases and J dropped 4; count of bases not matched to a gene: 18. Germline CDR1 is LNHNV and CDR2 is YYDKDF (reference sequence). The DNA for the CDR3 is TGTGCCACCAGCAGACCAATAGGCCGCAGTGGACAGGGTGGCACTGAAGCTTTCTTT. This gives the protein CATSRPIGRSGQGGTEAFF.

The J gene is TRBJ2-1, the V gene TRBV7-9; TRBD2 agrees at 16 bases. The CDR3 length is 17 residues. V was pared by 5 bases and J by 5 bases, with 6 bases of the junction left unmatched. Germline CDR1 reads SEHNR; CDR2 reads FQNEAQ (reference sequence). CDR3 loop: CASSPGLAGGPDNEQFF. The CDR3 nucleotides read TGTGCCAGCAGCCCGGGACTAGCGGGAGGGCCCGACAATGAGCAGTTCTTC.

This sequence joins TRBV28 and TRBJ1-1; 10 bases fit TRBD1. The CDR3 length is 12 residues. V was pared by 5 bases and J by 8 bases, with 2 bases of the junction left unmatched. In germline, CDR1 is MDHEN, CDR2 SYDVKM. CDR3 protein: CASSRTGGEAFF. CDR3 nucleotide sequence: TGTGCCAGCAGTAGGACAGGGGGGGAAGCTTTCTTT.

The rearrangement links TRBV5-1 to TRBJ2-3, with D maybe TRBD2 (6 bases). The CDR3 sequence is 14 residues long. The V end lost 3 bases, the J end lost 2 bases, and 10 bases lay between the germline ends. Germline CDR1 is SGHRS and CDR2 is YFSETQ. CDR3 amino acids: CASSYGLPTDTQYF. CDR3 bases: TGCGCCAGCAGCTACGGACTACCCACAGATACGCAGTATTTT.

The chain links TRBV9 to TRBJ2-5; D is unresolved. V was cut by 8 bases and J by 5 bases, with 25 bases left in between. The CDR3 runs 16 residues. Germline CDR1 reads SGDLS; CDR2 reads YYNGEE. The CDR3 DNA is TGTGCCAGTACTCGAAGACCCGGAGCCGCGAGGGAGACCCAGTACTTC. Amino acids: CASTRRPGAARETQYF.

This clone has more than one count but fewer than ten. CDR3 in amino acids: CASSEMEGGYGYTF. The CDR3 DNA follows: TGTGCCAGCAGTGAAATGGAGGGAGGCTATGGCTACACCTTC. The rearrangement uses TRBV6-1 and TRBJ1-2; unclear D gene. Trimming stripped 2 bases from V and 4 bases from J, with 11 bases between. The germline V gene has CDR1 MNHNS and CDR2 SASEGT. This CDR3 spans 14 amino acids.

This rearrangement joins TRBV29-1 to TRBJ2-5; 9 nucleotides agree with TRBD2. The CDR3 is made up of 15 amino acids. J was trimmed by 2 bases and V by 4 bases; bases with no gene match: 8. Germline V CDR1 and CDR2: SQVTM, ANQGSEA. CDR3 sequence: CSVAHLAGLQETQYF. The CDR3 region has the DNA TGCAGCGTTGCGCACCTAGCGGGATTACAAGAGACCCAGTACTTC.

The chain carries TRBV11-2 and TRBJ2-2; TRBD2 is a possible D gene (5 bases). Germline-derived CDR1 and CDR2 are SGHAT and FQNNGV. The CDR3 sequence is 15 residues long. Trimming cost V 7 bases and J 3 bases, with 15 bases left between them. The CDR3 DNA follows: TGTGCCAGCACCTTCACCCGGGGTGACACCGGGGAGCTGTTTTTT. The encoded protein is CASTFTRGDTGELFF.

V gene TRBV12-3 or TRBV12-4 combines with J gene TRBJ2-3; TRBD2 aligns across 8 bases. J lost 9 bases, V lost 6 bases, and 8 bases had no gene match. The CDR3 has 13 residues. CDR3 DNA: TGTGCCAGCAGCCCGGGGGGGCAGGTGACGCAGTATTTT. Translation: CASSPGGQVTQYF.

Details on this clone: One junction end does not reproduce the germline sequence, and a read error may be involved. The chain is built from TRBV7-7 and TRBJ2-3; tentatively, D is TRBD1 or TRBD2 (9 bases each). CDR1 SSHAT and CDR2 FNYEAQ come from the germline V gene (reference sequence). This CDR3 spans 19 amino acids. CDR3 coding DNA: TGTGCTAGCAGCTTAGGACAGGGGAGGCTAGCGGGGCTCACAGATACGCAGTATTTT. It encodes CASSLGQGRLAGLTDTQYF.

The chain employs TRBV6-5 and TRBJ1-4, with D perhaps matching TRBD1 (5 bases). The CDR3 covers 15 residues. Germline V lookup: CDR1 MNHEY, CDR2 SVGAGI. Trimming removed 2 bases at V and 6 bases at J, with 13 bases between. CDR3 DNA sequence: TGTGCCAGCAGTTACGGGGGGACGGCGTATGAAAAACTGTTTTTT. The encoded protein is CASSYGGTAYEKLFF.